This T cell receptor beta chain was sequenced during a study of neurological immune-mediated disorders. Study-wide findings and caveats: Sharing of CDR3 amino acid sequences among expanded clones across subjects was absent, suggesting private repertoires in all groups.

Synthesis of cDNA was carried out by template-switch 5'RACE. The reaction used 10-nucleotide random UMIs. Every sequencing run returned over 190 million TCR-beta sequences, which were derived from 15-18 subjects. TCRdb reanalysed the 5' RACE reads using MiXCR and keeps one entry per CDR3 protein. Among about 60,000 distinct CDR3 sequences listed, around 9.7% were seen once. Regarding time point: longitudinal time-point 2. Healthy control participants comprised blood bank volunteers in Maryland, USA. This CDR3 contains 18 residues. Germline CDR1 and CDR2: SGHRS and YFSETQ. The V gene end was trimmed by 4 bases and the J gene end by 0 bases; junction bases not matched to a gene: 8. This clonotype was seen many times. What it recognizes is unknown.

Specimen: PBMCs. This sequence joins TRBV5-1 and TRBJ2-6; 9 bases are shared with TRBD1. The origin of this receptor is a man aged 30 to 39 in good health. The CDR3 sequence is CASSPQGALGSGANVLTF. CDR3 nucleotide sequence: TGCGCCAGCAGCCCACAGGGGGCCCTCGGCTCTGGGGCCAACGTCCTGACTTTC.